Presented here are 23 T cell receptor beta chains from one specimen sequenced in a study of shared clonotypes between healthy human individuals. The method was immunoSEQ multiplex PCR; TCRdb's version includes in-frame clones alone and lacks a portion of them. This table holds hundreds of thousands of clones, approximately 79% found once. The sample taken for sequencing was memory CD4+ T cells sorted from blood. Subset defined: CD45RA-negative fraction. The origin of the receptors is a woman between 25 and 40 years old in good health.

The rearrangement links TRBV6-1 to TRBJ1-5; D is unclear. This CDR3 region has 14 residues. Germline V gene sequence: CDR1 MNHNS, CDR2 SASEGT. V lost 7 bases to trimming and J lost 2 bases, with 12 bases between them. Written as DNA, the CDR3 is TGTGCCAGCACCCTCCCCCTGGGCAATCAGCCCCAGCATTTT. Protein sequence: CASTLPLGNQPQHF.

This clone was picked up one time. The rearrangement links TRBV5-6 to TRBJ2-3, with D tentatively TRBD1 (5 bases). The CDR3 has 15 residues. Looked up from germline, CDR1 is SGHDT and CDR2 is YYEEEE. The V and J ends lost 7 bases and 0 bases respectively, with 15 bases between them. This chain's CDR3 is CASSSAAGSTDTQYF. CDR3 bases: TGTGCCAGCTCCTCCGCGGCAGGGAGCACAGATACGCAGTATTTT.

Here the CDR3 DNA reads TGTGCCAGCAGCCGAGATCTCTCTGGGGCCAACGTCCTGACTTTC. Protein product: CASSRDLSGANVLTF. This chain joins TRBV6-6 and TRBJ2-6; the D is unclear. Germline CDR1 and CDR2: MNHNY and SVGAGI (reference sequence). The CDR3 spans 15 residues. The germline V and J ends were trimmed by 6 bases and 0 bases, with 9 bases remaining between them.

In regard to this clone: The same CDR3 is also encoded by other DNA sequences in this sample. The CDR3 DNA follows: TGTGCCAGCAGGGGGACAGGGGGCGGGACTGAAGCTTTCTTT. Protein sequence: CASRGTGGGTEAFF. V and J are TRBV7-9 and TRBJ1-1, with 12 bases that match TRBD1. The CDR3 is made up of 14 amino acids. CDR1 is SEHNR and CDR2 is FQNEAQ in the germline V gene (reference sequence). J gave up 5 bases and V 6 bases, and 4 bases lay outside the gene matches.

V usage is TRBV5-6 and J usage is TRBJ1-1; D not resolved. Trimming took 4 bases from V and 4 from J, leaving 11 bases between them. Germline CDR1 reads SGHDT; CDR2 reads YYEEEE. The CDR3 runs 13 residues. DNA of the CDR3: TGTGCCAGCAGCCCAACCGAGGGCACTGAAGCTTTCTTT. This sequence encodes CASSPTEGTEAFF. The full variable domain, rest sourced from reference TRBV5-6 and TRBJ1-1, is DAGVTQSPTHLIKTRGQQVTLRCSPKSGHDTVSWYQQALGQGPQFIFQYYEEEERQRGNFPDRFSGHQFPNYSSELNVNALLLGDSALYLCASSPTEGTEAFFGQGTRLTVV.

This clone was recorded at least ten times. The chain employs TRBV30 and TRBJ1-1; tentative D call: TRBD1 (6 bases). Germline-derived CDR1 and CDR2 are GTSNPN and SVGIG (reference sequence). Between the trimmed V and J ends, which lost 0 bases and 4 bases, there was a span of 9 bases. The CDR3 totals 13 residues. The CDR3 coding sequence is TGTGCCTGGAGTGTACAGGGCTCCACTGAAGCTTTCTTT. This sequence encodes CAWSVQGSTEAFF.

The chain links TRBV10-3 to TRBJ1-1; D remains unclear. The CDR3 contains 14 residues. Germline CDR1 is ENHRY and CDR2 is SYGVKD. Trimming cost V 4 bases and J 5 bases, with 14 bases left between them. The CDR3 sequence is CAISGRGLETEAFF. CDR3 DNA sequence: TGTGCCATCAGTGGGCGGGGTTTGGAGACTGAAGCTTTCTTT.

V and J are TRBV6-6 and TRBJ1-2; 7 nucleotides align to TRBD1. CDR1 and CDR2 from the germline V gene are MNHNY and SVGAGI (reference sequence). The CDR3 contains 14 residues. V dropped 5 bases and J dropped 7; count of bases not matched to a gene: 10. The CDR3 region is CASSTRQGVGGYTF. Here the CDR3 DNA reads TGTGCCAGCAGTACCAGGCAGGGGGTTGGTGGCTACACCTTC.

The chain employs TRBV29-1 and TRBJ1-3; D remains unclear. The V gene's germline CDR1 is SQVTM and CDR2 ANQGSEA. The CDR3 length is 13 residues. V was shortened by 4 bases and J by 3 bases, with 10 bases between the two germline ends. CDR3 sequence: CSVGEDGGNTIYF. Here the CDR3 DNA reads TGCAGCGTTGGAGAGGACGGTGGAAACACCATATATTTT.

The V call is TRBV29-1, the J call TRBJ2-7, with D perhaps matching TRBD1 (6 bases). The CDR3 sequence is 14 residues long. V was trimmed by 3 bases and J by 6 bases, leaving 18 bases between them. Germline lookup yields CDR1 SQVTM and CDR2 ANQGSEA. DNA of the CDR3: TGCAGCGTTGAGAGCAGGGGTCGGGTGAGCGAGCAGTACTTC. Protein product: CSVESRGRVSEQYF.

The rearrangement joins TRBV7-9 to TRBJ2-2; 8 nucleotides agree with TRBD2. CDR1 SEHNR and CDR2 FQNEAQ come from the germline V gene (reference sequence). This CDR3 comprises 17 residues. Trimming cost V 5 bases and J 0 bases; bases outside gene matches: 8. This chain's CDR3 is CASSTRSGSANTGELFF. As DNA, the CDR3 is TGTGCCAGCAGCACGCGCAGCGGGAGCGCGAACACCGGGGAGCTGTTTTTT.

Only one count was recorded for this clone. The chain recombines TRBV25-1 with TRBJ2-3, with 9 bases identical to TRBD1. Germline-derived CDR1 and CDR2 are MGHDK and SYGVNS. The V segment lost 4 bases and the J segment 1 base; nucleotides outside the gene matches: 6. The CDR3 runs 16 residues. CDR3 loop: CASSAPGQGRTDTQYF. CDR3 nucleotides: TGTGCCAGCAGTGCCCCGGGACAGGGACGCACAGATACGCAGTATTTT.

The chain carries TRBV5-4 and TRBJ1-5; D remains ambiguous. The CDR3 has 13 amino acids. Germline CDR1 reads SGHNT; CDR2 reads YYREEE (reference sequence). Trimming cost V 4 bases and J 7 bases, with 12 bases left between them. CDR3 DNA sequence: TGTGCCAGCAGCCCCGAAGGGTCCCAGCCCCAGCATTTT. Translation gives CASSPEGSQPQHF.

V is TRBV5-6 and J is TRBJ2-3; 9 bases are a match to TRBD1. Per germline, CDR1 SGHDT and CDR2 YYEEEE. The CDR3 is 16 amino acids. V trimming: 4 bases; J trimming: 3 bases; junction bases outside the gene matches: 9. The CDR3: CASSEDAGQGTDTQYF. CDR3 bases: TGTGCCAGCAGCGAAGACGCCGGACAGGGGACAGATACGCAGTATTTT.

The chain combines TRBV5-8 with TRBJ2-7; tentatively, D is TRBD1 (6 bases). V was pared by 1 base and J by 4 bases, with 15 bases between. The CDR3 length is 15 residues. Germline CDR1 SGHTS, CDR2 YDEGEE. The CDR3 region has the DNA TGTGCCAGCAGCTTGTGGGGGCCTTCTTCTTACGAGCAGTACTTC. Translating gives CASSLWGPSSYEQYF. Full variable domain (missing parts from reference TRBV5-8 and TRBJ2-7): EAGVTQSPTHLIKTRGQQATLRCSPISGHTSVYWYQQALGLGLQFLLWYDEGEERNRGNFPPRFSGRQFPNYSSELNVNALELEDSALYLCASSLWGPSSYEQYFGPGTRLTVT.

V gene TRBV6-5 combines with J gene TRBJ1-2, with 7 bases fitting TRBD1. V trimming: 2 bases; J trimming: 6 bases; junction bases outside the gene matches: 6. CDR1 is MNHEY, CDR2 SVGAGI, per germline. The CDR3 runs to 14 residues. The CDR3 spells CASSYGGGADGYTF. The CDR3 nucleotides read TGTGCCAGCAGTTACGGAGGGGGCGCCGATGGCTACACCTTC.

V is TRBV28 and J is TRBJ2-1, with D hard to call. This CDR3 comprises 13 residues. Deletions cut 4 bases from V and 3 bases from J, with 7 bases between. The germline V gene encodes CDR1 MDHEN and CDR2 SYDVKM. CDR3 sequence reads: CASSSVDYNEQFF. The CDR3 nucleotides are TGTGCCAGCAGTTCCGTCGACTACAATGAGCAGTTCTTC.

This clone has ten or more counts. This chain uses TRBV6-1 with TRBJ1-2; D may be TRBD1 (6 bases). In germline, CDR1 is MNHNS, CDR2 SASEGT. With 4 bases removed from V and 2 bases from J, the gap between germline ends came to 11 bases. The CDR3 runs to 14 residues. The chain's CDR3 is CASSGYRANYGYTF. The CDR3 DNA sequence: TGTGCCAGCAGTGGCTACAGGGCAAACTATGGCTACACCTTC.

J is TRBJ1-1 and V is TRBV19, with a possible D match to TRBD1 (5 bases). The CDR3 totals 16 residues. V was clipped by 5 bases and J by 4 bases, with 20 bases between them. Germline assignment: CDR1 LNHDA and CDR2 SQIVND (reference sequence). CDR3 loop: CASSSTAGLRSTEAFF. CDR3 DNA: TGTGCCAGTAGTTCAACTGCAGGGCTTCGGAGCACTGAAGCTTTCTTT. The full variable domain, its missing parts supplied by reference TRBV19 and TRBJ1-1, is DGGITQSPKYLFRKEGQNVTLSCEQNLNHDAMYWYRQDPGQGLRLIYYSQIVNDFQKGDIAEGYSVSREKKESFPLTVTSAQKNPTAFYLCASSSTAGLRSTEAFFGQGTRLTVV.

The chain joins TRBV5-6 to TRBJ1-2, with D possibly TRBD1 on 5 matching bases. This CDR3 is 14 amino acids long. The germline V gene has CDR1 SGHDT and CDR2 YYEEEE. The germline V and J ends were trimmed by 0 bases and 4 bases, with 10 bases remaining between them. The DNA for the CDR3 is TGTGCCAGCAGCTTGGACAGGACCATCTATGGCTACACCTTC. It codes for CASSLDRTIYGYTF.

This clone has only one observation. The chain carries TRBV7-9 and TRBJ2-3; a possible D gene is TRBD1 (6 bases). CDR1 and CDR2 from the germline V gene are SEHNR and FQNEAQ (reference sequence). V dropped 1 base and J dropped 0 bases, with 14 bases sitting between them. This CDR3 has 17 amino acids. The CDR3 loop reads CASSLVTGRKSTDTQYF. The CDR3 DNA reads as TGTGCCAGCAGCTTAGTGACAGGACGGAAGAGCACAGATACGCAGTATTTT.

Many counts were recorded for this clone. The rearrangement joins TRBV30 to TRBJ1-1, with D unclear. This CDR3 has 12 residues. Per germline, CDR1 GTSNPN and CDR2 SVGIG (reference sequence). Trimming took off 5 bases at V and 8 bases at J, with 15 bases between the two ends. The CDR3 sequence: CAWERVRWEAFF. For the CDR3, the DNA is TGTGCCTGGGAGAGGGTTAGGTGGGAAGCTTTCTTT.

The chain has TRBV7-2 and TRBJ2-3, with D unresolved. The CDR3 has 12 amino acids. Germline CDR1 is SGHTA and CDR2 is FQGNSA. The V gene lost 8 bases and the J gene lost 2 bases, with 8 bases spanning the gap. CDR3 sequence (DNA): TGTGCCAGCGGCCTATTCACAGATACGCAGTATTTT. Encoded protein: CASGLFTDTQYF.